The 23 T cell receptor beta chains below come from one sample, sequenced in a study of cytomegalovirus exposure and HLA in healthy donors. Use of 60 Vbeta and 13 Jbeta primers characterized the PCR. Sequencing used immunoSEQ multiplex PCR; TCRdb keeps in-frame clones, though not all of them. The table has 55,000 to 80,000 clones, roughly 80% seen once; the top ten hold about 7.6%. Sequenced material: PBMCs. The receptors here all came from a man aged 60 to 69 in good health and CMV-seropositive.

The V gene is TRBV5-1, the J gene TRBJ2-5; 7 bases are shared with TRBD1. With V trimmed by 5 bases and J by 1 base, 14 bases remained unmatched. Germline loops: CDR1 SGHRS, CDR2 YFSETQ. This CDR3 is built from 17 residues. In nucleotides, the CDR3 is TGCGCCAGCAGGCGTCGACAGGGAATTAAGTCCCAAGAGACCCAGTACTTC. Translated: CASRRRQGIKSQETQYF.

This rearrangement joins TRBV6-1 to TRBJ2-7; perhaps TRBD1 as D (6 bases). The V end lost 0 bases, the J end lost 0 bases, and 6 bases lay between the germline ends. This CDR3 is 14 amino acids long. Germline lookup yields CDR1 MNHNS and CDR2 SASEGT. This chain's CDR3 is CASSEADSSYEQYF. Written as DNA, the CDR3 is TGTGCCAGCAGTGAAGCGGACAGCTCCTACGAGCAGTACTTC.

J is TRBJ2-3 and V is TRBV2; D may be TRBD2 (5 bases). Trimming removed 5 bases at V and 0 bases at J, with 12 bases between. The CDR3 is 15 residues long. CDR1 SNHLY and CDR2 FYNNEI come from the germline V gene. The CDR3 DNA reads TGTGCCAGCAGTTCCCGGGGTATTAGCACAGATACGCAGTATTTT. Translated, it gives CASSSRGISTDTQYF.

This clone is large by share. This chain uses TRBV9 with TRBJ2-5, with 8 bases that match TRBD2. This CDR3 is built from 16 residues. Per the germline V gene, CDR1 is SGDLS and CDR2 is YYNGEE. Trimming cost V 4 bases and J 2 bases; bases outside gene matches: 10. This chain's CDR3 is CASSPTSAGSQETQYF. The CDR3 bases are TGTGCCAGCAGCCCGACTAGCGCGGGGAGTCAAGAGACCCAGTACTTC.

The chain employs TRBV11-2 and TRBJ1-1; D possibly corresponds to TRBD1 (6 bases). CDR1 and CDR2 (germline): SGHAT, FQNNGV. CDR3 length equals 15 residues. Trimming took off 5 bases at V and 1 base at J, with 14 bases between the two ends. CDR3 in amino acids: CASSQRAGANTEAFF. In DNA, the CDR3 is TGTGCCAGCAGCCAACGGGCAGGGGCGAACACTGAAGCTTTCTTT.

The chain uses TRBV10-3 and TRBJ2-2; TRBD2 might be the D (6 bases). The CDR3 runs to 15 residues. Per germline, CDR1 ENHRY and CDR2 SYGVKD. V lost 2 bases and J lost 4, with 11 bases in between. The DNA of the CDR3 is TGTGCCATCAGTGAGCGGGAGAGGGGCACCGGGGAGCTGTTTTTT. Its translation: CAISERERGTGELFF.

The DNA for the CDR3 is TGTGCCAGCAGCAAGGCTCTAGCGGGAGTGTTCCCCGAGCAGTACTTC. It yields the protein CASSKALAGVFPEQYF. This chain uses TRBV5-5 with TRBJ2-7, with 10 bases identical to TRBD2. The germline CDR1 and CDR2 sequences are SGHKS and YYEKEE (reference sequence). The CDR3 consists of 16 residues. With V trimmed by 4 bases and J by 6 bases, 13 bases remained unmatched.

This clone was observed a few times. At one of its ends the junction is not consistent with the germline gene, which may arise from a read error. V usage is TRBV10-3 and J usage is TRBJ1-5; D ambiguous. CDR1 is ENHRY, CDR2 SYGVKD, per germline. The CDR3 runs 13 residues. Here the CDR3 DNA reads TGTGCCAGCAGTTATGGCCCCAATCAGCCCCAGCATTTT. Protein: CASSYGPNQPQHF.

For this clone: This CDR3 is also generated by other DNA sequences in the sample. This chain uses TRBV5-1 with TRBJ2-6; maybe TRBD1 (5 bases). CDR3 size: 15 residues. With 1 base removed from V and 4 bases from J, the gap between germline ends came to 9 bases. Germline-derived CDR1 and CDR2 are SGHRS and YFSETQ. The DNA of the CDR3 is TGCGCCAGCAGCTTGCAGGGTTCAGGGGCCAACGTCCTGACTTTC. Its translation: CASSLQGSGANVLTF. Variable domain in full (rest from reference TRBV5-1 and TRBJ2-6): KAGVTQTPRYLIKTRGQQVTLSCSPISGHRSVSWYQQTPGQGLQFLFEYFSETQRNKGNFPGRFSGRQFSNSRSEMNVSTLELGDSALYLCASSLQGSGANVLTFGAGSRLTVL.

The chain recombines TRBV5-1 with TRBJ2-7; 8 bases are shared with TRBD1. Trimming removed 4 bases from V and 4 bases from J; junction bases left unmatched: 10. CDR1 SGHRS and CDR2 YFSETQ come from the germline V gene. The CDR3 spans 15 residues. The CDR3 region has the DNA TGCGCCAGCAGCCCGGACGGACAGGGCTATTACGAGCAGTACTTC. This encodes CASSPDGQGYYEQYF.

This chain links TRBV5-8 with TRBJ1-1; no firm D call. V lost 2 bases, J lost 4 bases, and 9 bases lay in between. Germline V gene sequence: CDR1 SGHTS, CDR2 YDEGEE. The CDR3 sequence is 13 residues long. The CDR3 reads CASSFPPGTEAFF. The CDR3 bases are TGTGCCAGCAGCTTCCCTCCCGGCACTGAAGCTTTCTTT.

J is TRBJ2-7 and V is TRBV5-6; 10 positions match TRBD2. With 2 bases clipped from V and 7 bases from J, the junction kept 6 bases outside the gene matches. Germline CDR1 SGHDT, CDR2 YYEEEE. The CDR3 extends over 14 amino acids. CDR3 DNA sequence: TGTGCCAGCAGCTTCGCAGCGGGAGGGAGGGAGCAGTACTTC. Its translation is CASSFAAGGREQYF.

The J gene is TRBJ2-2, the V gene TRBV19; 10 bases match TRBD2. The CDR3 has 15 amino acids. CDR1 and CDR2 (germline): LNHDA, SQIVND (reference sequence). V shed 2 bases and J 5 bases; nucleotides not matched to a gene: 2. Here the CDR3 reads CASSIRTSGTGELFF. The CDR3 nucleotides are TGTGCCAGTAGTATAAGGACTAGCGGAACCGGGGAGCTGTTTTTT.

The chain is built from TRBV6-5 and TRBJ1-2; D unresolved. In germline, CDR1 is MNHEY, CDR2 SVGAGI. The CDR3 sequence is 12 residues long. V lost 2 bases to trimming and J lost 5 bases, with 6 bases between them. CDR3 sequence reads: CASSYPGYGYTF. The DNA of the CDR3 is TGTGCCAGCAGTTACCCGGGGTATGGCTACACCTTC.

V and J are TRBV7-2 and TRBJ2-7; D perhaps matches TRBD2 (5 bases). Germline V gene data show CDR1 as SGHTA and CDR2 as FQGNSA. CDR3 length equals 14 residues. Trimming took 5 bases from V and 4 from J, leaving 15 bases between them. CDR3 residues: CASSPPAAVYEQYF. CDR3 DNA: TGTGCCAGCAGCCCCCCAGCGGCCGTTTACGAGCAGTACTTC.

The CDR3 spells CASSTRSRGRPFF. CDR3 sequence (DNA): TGTGCCAGCAGTACCCGATCCAGGGGGAGGCCTTTCTTT. The chain links TRBV6-5 to TRBJ1-1, with 7 bases matching TRBD1. Per the germline V gene, CDR1 is MNHEY and CDR2 is SVGAGI. This CDR3 has 13 amino acids. V lost 5 bases, J lost 12 bases, and 12 bases stayed unmatched.

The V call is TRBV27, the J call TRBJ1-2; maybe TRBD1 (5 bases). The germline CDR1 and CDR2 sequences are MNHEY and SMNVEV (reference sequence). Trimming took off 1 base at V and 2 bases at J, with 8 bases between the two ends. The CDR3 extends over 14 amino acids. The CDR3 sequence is CASSLLGGNYGYTF. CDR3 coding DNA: TGTGCCAGCAGTTTATTGGGGGGGAACTATGGCTACACCTTC.

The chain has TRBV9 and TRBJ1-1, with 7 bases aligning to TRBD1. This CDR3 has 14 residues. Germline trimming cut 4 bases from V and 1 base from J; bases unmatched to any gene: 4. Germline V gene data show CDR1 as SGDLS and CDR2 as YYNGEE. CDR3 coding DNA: TGTGCCAGCAGCCCCGGGACAGAGAACACTGAAGCTTTCTTT. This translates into CASSPGTENTEAFF.

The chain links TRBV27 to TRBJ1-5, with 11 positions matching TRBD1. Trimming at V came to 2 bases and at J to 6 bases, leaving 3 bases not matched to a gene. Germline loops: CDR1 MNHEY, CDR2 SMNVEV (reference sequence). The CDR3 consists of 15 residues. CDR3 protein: CASSLSGQGAQPQHF. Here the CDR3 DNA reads TGTGCCAGCAGTTTAAGCGGACAGGGGGCTCAGCCCCAGCATTTT.

Written as DNA, the CDR3 is TGCGCCAGCAGCTTGACGTCAACGGGCGAGCAGTACTTC. Protein sequence: CASSLTSTGEQYF. The chain carries TRBV5-1 and TRBJ2-7; D is ambiguous. CDR3 length equals 13 residues. Per germline, CDR1 SGHRS and CDR2 YFSETQ. V was pared by 1 base and J by 6 bases, with 11 bases between.

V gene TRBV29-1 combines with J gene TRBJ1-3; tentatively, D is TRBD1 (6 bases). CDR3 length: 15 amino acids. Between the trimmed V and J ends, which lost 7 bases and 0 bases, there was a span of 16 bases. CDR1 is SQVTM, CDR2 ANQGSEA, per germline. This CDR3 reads CSEGVPGDSGNTIYF. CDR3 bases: TGCAGCGAAGGGGTACCAGGGGACTCTGGAAACACCATATATTTT.

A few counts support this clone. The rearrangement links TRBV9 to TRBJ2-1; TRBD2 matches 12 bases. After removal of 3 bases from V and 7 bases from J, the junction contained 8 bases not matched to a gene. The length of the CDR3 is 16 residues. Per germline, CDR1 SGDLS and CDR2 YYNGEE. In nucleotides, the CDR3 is TGTGCCAGCAGCGCAGGGACTAGCGGGCTCGTAAATGAGCAGTTCTTC. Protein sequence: CASSAGTSGLVNEQFF.

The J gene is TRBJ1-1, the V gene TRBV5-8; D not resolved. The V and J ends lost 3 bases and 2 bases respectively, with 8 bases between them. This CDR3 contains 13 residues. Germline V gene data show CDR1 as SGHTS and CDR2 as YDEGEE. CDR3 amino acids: CASSWSQNTEAFF. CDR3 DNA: TGTGCCAGCAGCTGGAGCCAAAACACTGAAGCTTTCTTT.